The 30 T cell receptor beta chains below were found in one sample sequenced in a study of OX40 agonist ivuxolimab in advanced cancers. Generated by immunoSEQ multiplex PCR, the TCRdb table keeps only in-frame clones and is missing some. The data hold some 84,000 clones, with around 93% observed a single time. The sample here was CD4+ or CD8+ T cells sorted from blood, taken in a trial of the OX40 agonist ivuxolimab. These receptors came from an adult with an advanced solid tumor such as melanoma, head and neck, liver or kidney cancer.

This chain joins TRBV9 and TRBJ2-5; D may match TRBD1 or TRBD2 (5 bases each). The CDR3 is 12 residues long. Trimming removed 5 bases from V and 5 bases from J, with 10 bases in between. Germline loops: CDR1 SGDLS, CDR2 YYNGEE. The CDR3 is CASSGGEETQYF. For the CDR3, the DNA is TGTGCCAGCAGTGGGGGTGAGGAGACCCAGTACTTC. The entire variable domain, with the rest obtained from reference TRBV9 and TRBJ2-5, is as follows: DSGVTQTPKHLITATGQRVTLRCSPRSGDLSVYWYQQSLDQGLQFLIQYYNGEERAKGNILERFSAQQFPDLHSELNLSSLELGDSALYFCASSGGEETQYFGPGTRLLVL.

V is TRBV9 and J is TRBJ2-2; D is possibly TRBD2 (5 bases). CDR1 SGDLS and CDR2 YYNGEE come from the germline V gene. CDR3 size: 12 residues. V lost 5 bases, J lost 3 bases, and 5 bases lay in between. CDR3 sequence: CASRLDTGELFF. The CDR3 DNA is TGTGCCAGCAGACTAGACACCGGGGAGCTGTTTTTT.

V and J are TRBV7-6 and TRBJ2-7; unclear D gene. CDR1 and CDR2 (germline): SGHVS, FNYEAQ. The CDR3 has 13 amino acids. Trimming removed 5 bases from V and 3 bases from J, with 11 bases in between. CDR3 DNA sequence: TGTGCCAGCAGCACCCACGAACTCTACGAGCAGTACTTC. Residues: CASSTHELYEQYF. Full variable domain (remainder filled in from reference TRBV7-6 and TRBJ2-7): GAGVSQSPRYKVTKRGQDVALRCDPISGHVSLYWYRQALGQGPEFLTYFNYEAQQDKSGLPNDRFSAERPEGSISTLTIQRTEQRDSAMYRCASSTHELYEQYFGPGTRLTVT.

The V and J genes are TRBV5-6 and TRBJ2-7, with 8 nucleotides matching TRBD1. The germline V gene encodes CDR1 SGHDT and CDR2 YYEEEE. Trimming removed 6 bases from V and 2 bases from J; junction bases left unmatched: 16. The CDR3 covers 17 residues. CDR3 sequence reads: CASNFGQGALQAYEQYF. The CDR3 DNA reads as TGTGCCAGCAATTTCGGACAGGGAGCCCTTCAAGCCTACGAGCAGTACTTC. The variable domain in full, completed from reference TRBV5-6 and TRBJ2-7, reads DAGVTQSPTHLIKTRGQQVTLRCSPKSGHDTVSWYQQALGQGPQFIFQYYEEEERQRGNFPDRFSGHQFPNYSSELNVNALLLGDSALYLCASNFGQGALQAYEQYFGPGTRLTVT.

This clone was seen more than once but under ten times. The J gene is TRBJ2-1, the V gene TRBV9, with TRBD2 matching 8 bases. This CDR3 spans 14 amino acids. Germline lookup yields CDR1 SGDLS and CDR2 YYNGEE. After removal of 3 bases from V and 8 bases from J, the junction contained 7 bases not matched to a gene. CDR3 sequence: CASSAPGGAHEQFF. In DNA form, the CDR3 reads TGTGCCAGCAGCGCCCCGGGAGGGGCCCATGAGCAGTTCTTC.

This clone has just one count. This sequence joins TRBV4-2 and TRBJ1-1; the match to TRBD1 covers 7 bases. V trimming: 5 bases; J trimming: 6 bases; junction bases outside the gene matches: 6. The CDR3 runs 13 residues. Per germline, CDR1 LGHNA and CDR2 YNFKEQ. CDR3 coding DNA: TGTGCCAGCAGCTTGGCAGGGGGAGCTGAAGCTTTCTTT. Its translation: CASSLAGGAEAFF.

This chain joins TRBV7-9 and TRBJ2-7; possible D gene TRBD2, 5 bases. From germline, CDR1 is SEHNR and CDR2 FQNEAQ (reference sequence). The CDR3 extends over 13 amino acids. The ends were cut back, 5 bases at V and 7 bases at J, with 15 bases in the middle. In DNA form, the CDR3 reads TGTGCCAGCAGCCCACTCGGAGGCATAGAGCAGTACTTC. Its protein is CASSPLGGIEQYF.

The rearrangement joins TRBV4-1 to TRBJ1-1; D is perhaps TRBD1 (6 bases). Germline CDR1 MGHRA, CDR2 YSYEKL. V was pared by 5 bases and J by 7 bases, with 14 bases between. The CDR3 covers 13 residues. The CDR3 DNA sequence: TGCGCCAGCAGCTCCCTGACAGGATATGAAGCTTTCTTT. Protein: CASSSLTGYEAFF.

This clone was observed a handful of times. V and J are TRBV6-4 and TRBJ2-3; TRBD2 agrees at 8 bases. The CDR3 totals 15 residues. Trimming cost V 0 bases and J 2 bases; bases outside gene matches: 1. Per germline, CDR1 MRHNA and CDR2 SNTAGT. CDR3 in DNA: TGTGCCAGCAGTGACTCGCGGGGGGCCACAGATACGCAGTATTTT. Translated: CASSDSRGATDTQYF.

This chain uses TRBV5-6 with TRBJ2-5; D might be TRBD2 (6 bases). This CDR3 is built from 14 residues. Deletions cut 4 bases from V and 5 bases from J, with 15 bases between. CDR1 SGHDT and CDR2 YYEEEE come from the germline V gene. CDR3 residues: CASSPPQLAETQYF. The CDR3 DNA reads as TGTGCCAGCAGCCCCCCCCAGCTAGCGGAGACCCAGTACTTC.

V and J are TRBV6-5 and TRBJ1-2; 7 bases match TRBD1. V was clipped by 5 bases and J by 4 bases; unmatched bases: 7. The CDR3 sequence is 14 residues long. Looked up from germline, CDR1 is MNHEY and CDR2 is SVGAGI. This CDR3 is CASSVQGTSYGYTF. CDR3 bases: TGTGCCAGCAGTGTACAGGGGACGAGCTATGGCTACACCTTC.

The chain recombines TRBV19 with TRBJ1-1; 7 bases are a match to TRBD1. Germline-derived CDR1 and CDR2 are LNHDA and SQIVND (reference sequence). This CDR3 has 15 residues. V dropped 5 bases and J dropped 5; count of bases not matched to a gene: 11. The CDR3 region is CASSVNRGGETEAFF. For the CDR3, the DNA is TGTGCCAGTAGTGTAAACAGGGGCGGGGAGACTGAAGCTTTCTTT.

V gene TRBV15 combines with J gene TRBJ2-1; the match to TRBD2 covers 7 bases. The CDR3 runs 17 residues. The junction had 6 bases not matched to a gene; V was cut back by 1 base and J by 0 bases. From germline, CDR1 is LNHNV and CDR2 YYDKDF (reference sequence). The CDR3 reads CATSRVRGVSSYNEQFF. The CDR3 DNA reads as TGTGCCACCAGCAGAGTACGGGGGGTTAGCTCCTACAATGAGCAGTTCTTC.

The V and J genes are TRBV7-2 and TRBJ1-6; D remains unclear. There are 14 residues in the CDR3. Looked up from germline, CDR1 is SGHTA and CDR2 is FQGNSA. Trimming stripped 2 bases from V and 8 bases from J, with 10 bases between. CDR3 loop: CASSLLNRYSPLHF. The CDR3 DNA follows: TGTGCCAGCAGCTTATTAAACAGATATTCACCCCTCCACTTT.

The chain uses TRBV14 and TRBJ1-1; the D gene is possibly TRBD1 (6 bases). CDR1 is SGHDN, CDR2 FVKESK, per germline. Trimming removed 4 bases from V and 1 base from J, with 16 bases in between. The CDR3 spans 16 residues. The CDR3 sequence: CASSPLGAIGNTEAFF. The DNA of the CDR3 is TGTGCCAGCAGCCCCTTGGGGGCAATAGGGAACACTGAAGCTTTCTTT. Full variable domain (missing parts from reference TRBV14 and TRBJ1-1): EAGVTQFPSHSVIEKGQTVTLRCDPISGHDNLYWYRRVMGKEIKFLLHFVKESKQDESGMPNNRFLAERTGGTYSTLKVQPAELEDSGVYFCASSPLGAIGNTEAFFGQGTRLTVV.

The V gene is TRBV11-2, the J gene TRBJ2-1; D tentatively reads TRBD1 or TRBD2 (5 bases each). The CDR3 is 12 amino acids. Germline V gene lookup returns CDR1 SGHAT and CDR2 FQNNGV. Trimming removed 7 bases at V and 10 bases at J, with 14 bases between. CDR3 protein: CASTSWGTEQFF. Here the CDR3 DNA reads TGTGCCAGCACTTCCTGGGGGACCGAGCAGTTCTTC.

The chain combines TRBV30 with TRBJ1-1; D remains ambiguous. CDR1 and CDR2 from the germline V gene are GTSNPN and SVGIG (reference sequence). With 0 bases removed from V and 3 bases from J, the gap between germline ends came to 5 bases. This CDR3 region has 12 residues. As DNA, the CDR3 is TGTGCCTGGAGTGTAGGTGACACTGAAGCTTTCTTT. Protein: CAWSVGDTEAFF.

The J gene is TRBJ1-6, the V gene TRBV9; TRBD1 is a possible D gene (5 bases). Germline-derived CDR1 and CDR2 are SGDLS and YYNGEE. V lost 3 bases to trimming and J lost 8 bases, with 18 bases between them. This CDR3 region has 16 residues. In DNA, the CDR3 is TGTGCCAGCAGCGATCCCATTCGGGGGACCGATTCACCCCTCCACTTT. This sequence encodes CASSDPIRGTDSPLHF.

CDR3 residues: CATSRAELVFEQYF. The CDR3, as DNA: TGTGCCACCAGCAGAGCGGAATTGGTTTTTGAGCAGTACTTC. The chain carries TRBV15 and TRBJ2-7, with D uncertain. Trimming cost V 1 base and J 7 bases, with 14 bases left between them. CDR3 length: 14 amino acids. Germline-derived CDR1 and CDR2 are LNHNV and YYDKDF (reference sequence). Combining the CDR3 with reference TRBV15 and TRBJ2-7 gives the whole variable domain DAMVIQNPRYQVTQFGKPVTLSCSQTLNHNVMYWYQQKSSQAPKLLFHYYDKDFNNEADTPDNFQSRRPNTSFCFLDIRSPGLGDTAMYLCATSRAELVFEQYFGPGTRLTVT.

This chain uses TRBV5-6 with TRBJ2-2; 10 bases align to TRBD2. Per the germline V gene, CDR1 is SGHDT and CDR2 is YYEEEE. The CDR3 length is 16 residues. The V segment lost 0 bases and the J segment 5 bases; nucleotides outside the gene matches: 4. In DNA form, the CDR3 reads TGTGCCAGCAGCTTGGGGCTAGCGGGGGAAACCGGGGAGCTGTTTTTT. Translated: CASSLGLAGETGELFF.

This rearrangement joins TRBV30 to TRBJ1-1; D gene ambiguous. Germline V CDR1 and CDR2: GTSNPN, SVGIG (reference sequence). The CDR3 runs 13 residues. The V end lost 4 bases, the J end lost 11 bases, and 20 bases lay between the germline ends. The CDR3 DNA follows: TGTGCCTGGACGTCTTTAGGGCAGGTGCCCGCTTTCTTT. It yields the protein CAWTSLGQVPAFF.

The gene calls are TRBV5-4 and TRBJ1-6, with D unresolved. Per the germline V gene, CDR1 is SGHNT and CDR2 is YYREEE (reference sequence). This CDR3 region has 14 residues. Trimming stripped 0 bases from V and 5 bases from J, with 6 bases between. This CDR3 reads CASSLGINNSPLHF. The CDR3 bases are TGTGCCAGCAGCTTGGGTATCAATAATTCACCCCTCCACTTT.

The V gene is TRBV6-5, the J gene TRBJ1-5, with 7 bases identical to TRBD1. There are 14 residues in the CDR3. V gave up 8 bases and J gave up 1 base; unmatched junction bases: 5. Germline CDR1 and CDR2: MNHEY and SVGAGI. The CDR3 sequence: CASGKGASNQPQHF. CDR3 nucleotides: TGTGCCAGCGGGAAGGGGGCGAGCAATCAGCCCCAGCATTTT.

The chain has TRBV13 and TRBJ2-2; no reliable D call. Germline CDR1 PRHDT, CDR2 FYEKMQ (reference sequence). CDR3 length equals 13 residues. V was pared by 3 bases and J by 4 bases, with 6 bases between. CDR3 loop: CASSFYGTGELFF. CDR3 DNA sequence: TGTGCCAGCAGCTTCTACGGCACCGGGGAGCTGTTTTTT.

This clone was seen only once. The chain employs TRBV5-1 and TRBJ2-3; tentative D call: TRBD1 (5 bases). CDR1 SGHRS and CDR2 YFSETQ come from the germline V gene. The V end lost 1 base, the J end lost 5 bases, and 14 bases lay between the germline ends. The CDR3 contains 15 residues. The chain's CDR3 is CASSLLWGPQDTQYF. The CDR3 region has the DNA TGCGCCAGCAGCTTGTTGTGGGGCCCACAAGATACGCAGTATTTT.

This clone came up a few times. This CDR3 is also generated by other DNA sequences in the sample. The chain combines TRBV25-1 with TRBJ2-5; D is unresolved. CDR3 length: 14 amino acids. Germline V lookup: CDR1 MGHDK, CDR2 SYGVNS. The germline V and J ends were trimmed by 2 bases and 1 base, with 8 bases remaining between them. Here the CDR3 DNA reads TGTGCCAGCAGTGAAAGAGGCTTCCAAGAGACCCAGTACTTC. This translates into CASSERGFQETQYF.

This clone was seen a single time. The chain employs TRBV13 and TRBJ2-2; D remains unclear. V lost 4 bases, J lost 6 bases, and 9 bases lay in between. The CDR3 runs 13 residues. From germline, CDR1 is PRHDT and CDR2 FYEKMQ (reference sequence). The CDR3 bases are TGTGCCAGCAGCTCTAGAGACCCCGGGGAGCTGTTTTTT. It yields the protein CASSSRDPGELFF.

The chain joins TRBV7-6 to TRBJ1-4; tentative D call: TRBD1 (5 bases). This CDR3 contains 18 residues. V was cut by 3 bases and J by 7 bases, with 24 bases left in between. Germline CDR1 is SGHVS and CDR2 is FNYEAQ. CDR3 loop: CASSLRALGGLSVEKLFF. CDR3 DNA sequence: TGTGCCAGCAGCTTGCGTGCTCTTGGGGGGTTGTCGGTTGAAAAACTGTTTTTT.

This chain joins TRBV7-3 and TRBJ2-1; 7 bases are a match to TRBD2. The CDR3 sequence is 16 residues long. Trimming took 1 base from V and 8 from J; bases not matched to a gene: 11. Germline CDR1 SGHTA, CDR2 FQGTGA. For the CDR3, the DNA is TGTGCCAGCAGCTTAAATTTAGGACTAGGCGTCGATGAGCAGTTCTTC. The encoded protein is CASSLNLGLGVDEQFF. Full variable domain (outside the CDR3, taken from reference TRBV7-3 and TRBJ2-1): GAGVSQTPSNKVTEKGKYVELRCDPISGHTALYWYRQSLGQGPEFLIYFQGTGAADDSGLPNDRFFAVRPEGSVSTLKIQRTERGDSAVYLCASSLNLGLGVDEQFFGPGTRLTVL.

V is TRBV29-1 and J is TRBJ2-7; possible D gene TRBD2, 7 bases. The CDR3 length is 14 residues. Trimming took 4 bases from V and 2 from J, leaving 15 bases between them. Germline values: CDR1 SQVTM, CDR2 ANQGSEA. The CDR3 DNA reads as TGCAGCGTTGTTCCAACGGGGGGCCCCTACGAGCAGTACTTC. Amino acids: CSVVPTGGPYEQYF.